This passage covers 25 T cell receptor beta chains from one sample sequenced in a study of vaccination and CD4 T cells after COVID-19. What these receptors recognize is not known. Treatment: approximately nine-day PBMC culture with coronavirus spike peptide pools or control peptides (ViraFEST assay). The Oncomine TCR Beta short-read assay generated sequence data from the DNA of cultured CD4+ T cells. TCRdb re-analysed the PCR reads in MiXCR, keeping a single row per CDR3 protein. The table records about 11,000 distinct CDR3 sequences, less than 65% of them present only once. The material sequenced was CD4+ T cells from blood, cultured in vitro, taken before SARS-CoV-2 vaccination. The source is a human donor who had recovered from COVID-19.

The chain couples TRBV20-1 to TRBJ2-3, with TRBD2 matching over 13 bases. This CDR3 comprises 15 residues. Germline V gives CDR1 DFQATT, CDR2 SNEGSKA (reference sequence). V dropped 4 bases and J dropped 5; count of bases not matched to a gene: 6. CDR3 in amino acids: CSATGLAGVGDTQYF. CDR3 nucleotides: TGCAGTGCTACCGGACTAGCGGGAGTTGGAGATACGCAGTATTTT.

The chain employs TRBV4-1 and TRBJ2-5, with D uncertain. Germline V CDR1 and CDR2: MGHRA, YSYEKL. The CDR3 extends over 16 amino acids. V was clipped by 3 bases and J by 1 base, with 15 bases between them. The CDR3 is CASSHFPGRLQETQYF. The CDR3 nucleotides are TGCGCCAGCAGCCATTTTCCTGGCAGACTCCAAGAGACCCAGTACTTC.

The chain carries TRBV7-9 and TRBJ1-5; TRBD1 is a possible D gene (6 bases). V was clipped by 7 bases and J by 4 bases, with 11 bases between them. The CDR3 is 13 amino acids. CDR1 is SEHNR and CDR2 is FQNEAQ in the germline V gene (reference sequence). This CDR3 is CASTRGSNQPQHF. The DNA of the CDR3 is TGTGCCAGCACCAGGGGCTCAAATCAGCCCCAGCATTTT.

In this sample, this clonotype turned up a few times. The rearrangement joins TRBV6-1 to TRBJ1-2; weak D call: TRBD1 (5 bases). The ends were cut back, 5 bases at V and 5 bases at J, with 12 bases in the middle. CDR1 MNHNS and CDR2 SASEGT come from the germline V gene. There are 13 residues in the CDR3. CDR3 sequence: CASSIGGEYGYTF. In nucleotides, the CDR3 is TGTGCCAGCAGTATCGGAGGGGAGTATGGCTACACCTTC.

This clonotype was counted a few times. The chain uses TRBV6-1 and TRBJ1-6, with 7 bases identical to TRBD1. This CDR3 region has 15 residues. CDR1 is MNHNS, CDR2 SASEGT, per germline. V lost 5 bases, J lost 6 bases, and 7 bases stayed unmatched. CDR3 coding DNA: TGTGCCAGCAGTACTCACGGGACAGCTAATTCACCCCTCCACTTT. Translation gives CASSTHGTANSPLHF.

This clonotype turned up a few times. The gene calls are TRBV19 and TRBJ1-6; the match to TRBD1 covers 8 bases. This CDR3 region has 13 residues. Germline lookup yields CDR1 LNHDA and CDR2 SQIVND (reference sequence). The CDR3 nucleotides are TGTGCGTCTGCCGGGACAGGCGATTCACCCCTCCACTTT. It translates to CASAGTGDSPLHF.

On this clonotype: One end of the junction is discordant with germline, which a read error may explain. The chain employs TRBV5-5 and TRBJ2-1, with a tentative D call TRBD1 (5 bases). The germline V gene has CDR1 SGHKS and CDR2 YYEKEE (reference sequence). The CDR3 is 15 residues long. The DNA for the CDR3 is TGTGCCAGCAGCTGGAGCCCAGGGTATTACATTGAGCAGTTCTTC. Protein: CASSWSPGYYIEQFF.

This clonotype showed up just a few times. This chain links TRBV15 with TRBJ2-7; D unresolved. With 1 base removed from V and 2 bases from J, the gap between germline ends came to 6 bases. Per germline, CDR1 LNHNV and CDR2 YYDKDF (reference sequence). CDR3 size: 13 residues. CDR3 in DNA: TGTGCCACCAGCAGAGCGGGCACCTACGAGCAGTACTTC. This encodes CATSRAGTYEQYF.

The rearrangement uses TRBV7-8 and TRBJ1-2; 8 nucleotides align to TRBD1. CDR3 length equals 16 residues. Germline CDR1 SGHVS, CDR2 FQNEAQ. With 4 bases clipped from V and 4 bases from J, the junction kept 11 bases outside the gene matches. CDR3 in DNA: TGTGCCAGCAGCTCCCCGGGGGGGACAGGACTCTATGGCTACACCTTC. Translating gives CASSSPGGTGLYGYTF.

This chain joins TRBV20-1 and TRBJ2-3, with 9 nucleotides matching TRBD2. V shed 0 bases and J 3 bases; nucleotides not matched to a gene: 4. Germline CDR1 and CDR2: DFQATT and SNEGSKA (reference sequence). The CDR3 spans 15 residues. CDR3 loop: CSARDSTSGTDTQYF. The CDR3 DNA is TGCAGTGCTAGAGATAGTACTAGCGGGACAGATACGCAGTATTTT.

The chain joins TRBV7-9 to TRBJ1-5, with a tentative D call TRBD1 (6 bases). CDR1 and CDR2 from the germline V gene are SEHNR and FQNEAQ (reference sequence). CDR3 length: 14 residues. V lost 0 bases to trimming and J lost 7 bases, with 10 bases between them. The CDR3 loop is CASSLATGGQPQHF. CDR3 nucleotide sequence: TGTGCCAGCAGCTTAGCTACCGGGGGCCAGCCCCAGCATTTT.

This chain joins TRBV2 and TRBJ1-1; no clear D gene. V lost 4 bases, J lost 2 bases, and 8 bases lay in between. Looked up from germline, CDR1 is SNHLY and CDR2 is FYNNEI. The CDR3 is 13 amino acids. In DNA form, the CDR3 reads TGTGCCAGCAGTGCCCAGGTTAACACTGAAGCTTTCTTT. Translation gives CASSAQVNTEAFF.

The chain combines TRBV7-8 with TRBJ2-2; 13 positions agree with TRBD2. The V segment lost 8 bases and the J segment 1 base; nucleotides outside the gene matches: 4. CDR3 length equals 16 residues. Germline lookup yields CDR1 SGHVS and CDR2 FQNEAQ. In DNA form, the CDR3 reads TGTGCCAGCGGCAGACTAGCGGGAGGGAACACCGGGGAGCTGTTTTTT. This translates into CASGRLAGGNTGELFF.

V is TRBV20-1 and J is TRBJ1-3, with TRBD1 as a possible D gene (5 bases). CDR1 is DFQATT and CDR2 is SNEGSKA in the germline V gene (reference sequence). V was shortened by 1 base and J by 3 bases, with 13 bases between the two germline ends. The CDR3 has 15 amino acids. The CDR3 region is CSARGKGYGGNTIYF. As DNA, the CDR3 is TGCAGTGCTAGAGGAAAGGGGTACGGTGGAAACACCATATATTTT.

This clonotype has a handful of counts. The J gene is TRBJ1-5, the V gene TRBV18; D is ambiguous. Trimming shortened V by 6 bases and J by 0 bases, and 12 bases separated the two germline ends. Looked up from germline, CDR1 is KGHSH and CDR2 is LQKENI. The CDR3 runs 15 residues. CDR3 nucleotide sequence: TGTGCCAGCTCCACCACAGCGATTAGCAATCAGCCCCAGCATTTT. Encoded protein: CASSTTAISNQPQHF.

The chain is built from TRBV7-9 and TRBJ2-3; 7 bases line up with TRBD1. The CDR3 loop spans 14 amino acids. The ends lost 5 bases at V and 4 bases at J; junction bases unmatched: 6. CDR1 is SEHNR and CDR2 is FQNEAQ in the germline V gene (reference sequence). CDR3 sequence: CASSPQTGSDTQYF. In nucleotides, the CDR3 is TGTGCCAGCAGCCCCCAGACAGGGTCAGATACGCAGTATTTT. Using reference TRBV7-9 and TRBJ2-3 for the parts outside the CDR3, the full variable domain is DTGVSQNPRHKITKRGQNVTFRCDPISEHNRLYWYRQTLGQGPEFLTYFQNEAQLEKSRLLSDRFSAERPKGSFSTLEIQRTEQGDSAMYLCASSPQTGSDTQYFGPGTRLTVL.

V gene TRBV10-3 combines with J gene TRBJ2-3; no firm D call. Germline lookup yields CDR1 ENHRY and CDR2 SYGVKD. The CDR3 is made up of 15 amino acids. V was pared by 4 bases and J by 5 bases, with 16 bases between. CDR3 protein: CAISGRSTEQDTQYF. The CDR3 nucleotides are TGTGCCATCAGTGGTCGATCGACGGAACAAGATACGCAGTATTTT.

This clonotype was observed once. The rearrangement joins TRBV19 to TRBJ1-6; 9 bases map to TRBD1. Germline-derived CDR1 and CDR2 are LNHDA and SQIVND (reference sequence). This CDR3 has 15 residues. The ends lost 6 bases at V and 7 bases at J; junction bases unmatched: 7. The CDR3 nucleotides read TGTGCCAGTAGCTTGTATGGACAGGGGAATTCACCCCTCCACTTT. Translating gives CASSLYGQGNSPLHF.

The V gene is TRBV5-4, the J gene TRBJ2-3; possible D gene TRBD2, 6 bases. The germline CDR1 and CDR2 sequences are SGHNT and YYREEE (reference sequence). V was trimmed by 4 bases and J by 0 bases, leaving 9 bases between them. The length of the CDR3 is 14 residues. The chain's CDR3 is CASSGDFSTDTQYF. In nucleotides, the CDR3 is TGTGCCAGCAGCGGGGACTTTAGCACAGATACGCAGTATTTT.

V and J are TRBV30 and TRBJ2-2, with D possibly matching TRBD2 (6 bases). Per the germline V gene, CDR1 is GTSNPN and CDR2 is SVGIG (reference sequence). This CDR3 contains 15 residues. The V gene lost 0 bases and the J gene lost 3 bases, with 11 bases spanning the gap. The DNA for the CDR3 is TGTGCCTGGAGTGTTGGGGGGTCGGACACCGGGGAGCTGTTTTTT. Residues: CAWSVGGSDTGELFF.

This sequence joins TRBV11-3 and TRBJ2-1; 14 bases are a match to TRBD2. This CDR3 spans 16 amino acids. V was pared by 1 base and J by 9 bases, with 5 bases of the junction left unmatched. Germline loops: CDR1 SGHNT, CDR2 YENEEA. CDR3 nucleotides: TGTGCCAGCAGCTTAGGGGGGACTAGCGGGAGATCTGAGCAGTTCTTC. Translated: CASSLGGTSGRSEQFF.

CDR3 in amino acids: CASSIAGTGNYGYTF. CDR3 sequence (DNA): TGTGCCAGTAGTATCGCCGGGACAGGGAACTATGGCTACACCTTC. The V gene is TRBV19, the J gene TRBJ1-2; 9 bases agree with TRBD1. The CDR3 totals 15 residues. Germline loops: CDR1 LNHDA, CDR2 SQIVND (reference sequence). J was trimmed by 2 bases and V by 3 bases; bases with no gene match: 4. Based on the CDR3 plus reference TRBV19 and TRBJ1-2, the full variable domain is DGGITQSPKYLFRKEGQNVTLSCEQNLNHDAMYWYRQDPGQGLRLIYYSQIVNDFQKGDIAEGYSVSREKKESFPLTVTSAQKNPTAFYLCASSIAGTGNYGYTFGSGTRLTVV.

This clonotype is a singleton in its sample. This rearrangement joins TRBV2 to TRBJ1-1; D not certain. Germline V CDR1 and CDR2: SNHLY, FYNNEI. The CDR3 has 9 residues. Deletions cut 8 bases from V and 6 bases from J, with 4 bases between. CDR3 in DNA: TGTGCCAGCGGGGCTGAAGCTTTCTTT. Protein product: CASGAEAFF.

The genes are TRBV7-2 and TRBJ2-7; TRBD1 matches at 7 bases. The length of the CDR3 is 18 residues. CDR1 is SGHTA and CDR2 is FQGNSA in the germline V gene. Unmatched junction bases numbered 15, after V lost 0 bases and J lost 4 bases. The CDR3 reads CASSLALKGARLDYEQYF. In nucleotides, the CDR3 is TGTGCCAGCAGCTTAGCGCTGAAGGGGGCGCGTTTAGATTACGAGCAGTACTTC.

The V gene is TRBV20-1, the J gene TRBJ2-3; 7 bases align to TRBD2. CDR1 and CDR2 (germline): DFQATT, SNEGSKA (reference sequence). CDR3 length: 13 amino acids. Trimming cost V 3 bases and J 2 bases; bases outside gene matches: 2. CDR3 nucleotide sequence: TGCAGTGCTAGTAGCGGGTTCACAGATACGCAGTATTTT. Translated: CSASSGFTDTQYF.